This T cell receptor beta chain was found in a study of blood T cell repertoires in COVID-19. The wider study: Donors in the United States, Italy and Spain gave samples during acute or convalescent COVID-19. T cells, B-cell-depleted T cells, or PBMCs supplied cDNA or gDNA.

This clone was found once. V lost 4 bases, J lost 4 bases, and 8 bases stayed unmatched. Germline V gene data show CDR1 as SGHRS and CDR2 as YFSETQ. This CDR3 has 16 amino acids. Original analysis: Researchers report that nucleated cell counts were estimated from reference gene primer amplification. Libraries were prepared by immunoSEQ multiplex PCR; TCRdb keeps only in-frame clonotypes and omits some of them. The V and J calls and clone size come from that table; D and trimming were worked out from the DNA. The sample contains about 74,000 clones, about 80% of which appear only once. Sequenced input: peripheral blood. V usage is TRBV5-1 and J usage is TRBJ2-3; TRBD2 aligns across 11 bases. This receptor was identified in a man older than 75 with acute or convalescent COVID-19. The CDR3 spells CASSPMTSGVADTQYF. CDR3 nucleotide sequence: TGCGCCAGCAGCCCGATGACTAGCGGGGTCGCAGATACGCAGTATTTT.